The present T cell receptor beta chain was sequenced within a study of human T cells and chemical hapten exposure. MiXCR, applied by TCRdb to the RACE reads, yields one record per CDR3 protein. Of under 110,000 distinct CDR3 sequences in the sample, around 10% were seen once. J was trimmed by 8 bases and V by 0 bases; bases with no gene match: 9. This CDR3 spans 17 amino acids. CDR1 is WNHNN and CDR2 is SYGVQD in the germline V gene (reference sequence). Stated time point: pre-sensitization, week 0. This sample's treatment: therapeutic diphenylcyclopropenone sensitization with weekly scalp DPC. This TCR came from a woman aged 45-65 years with alopecia areata. Some clones in this sample may be carry-over from other donors' samples. The sample here was whole blood, taken in connection with sensitization to the hapten diphenylcyclopropenone (DPC). The chain is built from TRBV10-1 and TRBJ2-1; TRBD2 aligns across 11 bases. CDR3 DNA sequence: TGCGCCAGCAGTGAGTCTGGTAGCGGGGGGGCCTTGTATGAGCAGTTCTTC. It codes for CASSESGSGGALYEQFF.